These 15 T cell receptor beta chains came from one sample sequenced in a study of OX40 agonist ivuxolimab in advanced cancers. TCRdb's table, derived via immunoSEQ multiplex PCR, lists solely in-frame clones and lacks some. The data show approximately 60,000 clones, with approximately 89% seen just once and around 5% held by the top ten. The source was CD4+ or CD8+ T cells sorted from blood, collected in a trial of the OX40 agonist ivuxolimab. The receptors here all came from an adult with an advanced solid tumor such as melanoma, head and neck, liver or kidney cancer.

The CDR3 sequence: CASSYPSDGDYEQYF. The CDR3 DNA reads as TGTGCCAGCAGTTACCCTTCAGACGGAGACTACGAGCAGTACTTC. The rearrangement joins TRBV6-6 to TRBJ2-7; D not certain. Trimming took off 2 bases at V and 3 bases at J, with 14 bases between the two ends. Germline assignment: CDR1 MNHNY and CDR2 SVGAGI (reference sequence). This CDR3 region has 15 residues.

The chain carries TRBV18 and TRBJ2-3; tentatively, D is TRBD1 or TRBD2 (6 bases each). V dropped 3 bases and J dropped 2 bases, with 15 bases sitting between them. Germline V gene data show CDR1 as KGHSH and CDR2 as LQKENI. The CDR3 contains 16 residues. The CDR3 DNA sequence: TGTGCCAGCTCACCCCGGGGGCAGGGCTACACAGATACGCAGTATTTT. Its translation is CASSPRGQGYTDTQYF. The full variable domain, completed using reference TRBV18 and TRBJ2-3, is NAGVMQNPRHLVRRRGQEARLRCSPMKGHSHVYWYRQLPEEGLKFMVYLQKENIIDESGMPKERFSAEFPKEGPSILRIQQVVRGDSAAYFCASSPRGQGYTDTQYFGPGTRLTVL.

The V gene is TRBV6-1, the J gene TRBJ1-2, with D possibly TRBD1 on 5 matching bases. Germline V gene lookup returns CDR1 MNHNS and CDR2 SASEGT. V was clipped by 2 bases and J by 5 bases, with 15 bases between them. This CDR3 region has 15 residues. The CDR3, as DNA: TGTGCCAGCAGTGAACTCGACAGAGCTGAGTATGGCTACACCTTC. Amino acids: CASSELDRAEYGYTF.

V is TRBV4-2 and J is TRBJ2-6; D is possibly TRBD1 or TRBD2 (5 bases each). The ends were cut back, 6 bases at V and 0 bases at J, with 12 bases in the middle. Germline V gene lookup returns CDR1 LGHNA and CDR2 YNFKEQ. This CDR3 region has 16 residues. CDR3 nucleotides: TGTGCCAGCAGGAAGGGACCGATCTCTGGGGCCAACGTCCTGACTTTC. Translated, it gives CASRKGPISGANVLTF.

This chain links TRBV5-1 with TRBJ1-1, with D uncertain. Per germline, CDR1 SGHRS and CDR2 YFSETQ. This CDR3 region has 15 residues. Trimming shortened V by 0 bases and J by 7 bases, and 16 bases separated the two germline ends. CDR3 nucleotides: TGCGCCAGCAGCTTGGAGATTGGAGGGTTTAGTGAAGCTTTCTTT. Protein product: CASSLEIGGFSEAFF.

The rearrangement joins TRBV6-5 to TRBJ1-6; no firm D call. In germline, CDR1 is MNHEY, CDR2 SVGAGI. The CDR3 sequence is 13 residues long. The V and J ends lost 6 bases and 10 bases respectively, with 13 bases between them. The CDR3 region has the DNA TGTGCCAGCAGACCCCGAGCCGAGTCACCCCTCCACTTT. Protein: CASRPRAESPLHF.

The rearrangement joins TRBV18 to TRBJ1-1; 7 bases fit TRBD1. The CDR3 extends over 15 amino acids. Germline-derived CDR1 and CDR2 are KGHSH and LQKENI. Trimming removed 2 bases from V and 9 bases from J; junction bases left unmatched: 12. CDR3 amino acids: CASSPRGQPGGKAFF. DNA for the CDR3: TGTGCCAGCTCACCAAGGGGGCAGCCCGGAGGGAAAGCTTTCTTT.

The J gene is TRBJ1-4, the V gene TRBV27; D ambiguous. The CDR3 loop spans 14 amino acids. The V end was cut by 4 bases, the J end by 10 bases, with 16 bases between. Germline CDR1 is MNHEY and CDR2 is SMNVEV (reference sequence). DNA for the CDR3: TGTGCCAGCAGTTGGGCGGACCGAGCGGGAAAACTGTTTTTT. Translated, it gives CASSWADRAGKLFF.

The CDR3 loop reads CASSFNPTSGGVETQYF. In nucleotides, the CDR3 is TGTGCCAGCAGCTTTAATCCGACTAGCGGGGGGGTAGAGACCCAGTACTTC. The chain combines TRBV11-2 with TRBJ2-5; 14 nucleotides line up with TRBD2. The CDR3 sequence is 17 residues long. With V trimmed by 3 bases and J by 4 bases, 7 bases remained unmatched. CDR1 is SGHAT, CDR2 FQNNGV, per germline.

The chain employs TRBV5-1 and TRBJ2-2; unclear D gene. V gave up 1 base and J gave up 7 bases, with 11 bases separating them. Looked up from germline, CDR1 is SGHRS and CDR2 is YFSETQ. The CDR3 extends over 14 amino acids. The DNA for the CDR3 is TGCGCCAGCAGCTTGCTAAGTTCGGGCGGGGAGCTGTTTTTT. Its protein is CASSLLSSGGELFF. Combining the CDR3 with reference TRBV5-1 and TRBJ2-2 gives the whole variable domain KAGVTQTPRYLIKTRGQQVTLSCSPISGHRSVSWYQQTPGQGLQFLFEYFSETQRNKGNFPGRFSGRQFSNSRSEMNVSTLELGDSALYLCASSLLSSGGELFFGEGSRLTVL.

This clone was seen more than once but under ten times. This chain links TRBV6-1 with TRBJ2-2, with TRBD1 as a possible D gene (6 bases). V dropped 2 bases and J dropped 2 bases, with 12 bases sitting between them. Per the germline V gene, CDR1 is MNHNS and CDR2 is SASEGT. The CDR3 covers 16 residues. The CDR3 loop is CASSEYRGHNTGELFF. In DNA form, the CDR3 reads TGTGCCAGCAGTGAATATAGGGGACATAACACCGGGGAGCTGTTTTTT.

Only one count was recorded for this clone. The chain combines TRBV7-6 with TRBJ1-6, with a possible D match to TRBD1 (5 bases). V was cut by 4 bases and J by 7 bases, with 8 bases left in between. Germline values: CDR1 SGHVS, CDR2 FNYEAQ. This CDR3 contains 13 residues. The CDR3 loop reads CASSSGENSPLHF. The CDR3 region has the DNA TGTGCCAGCAGCTCGGGGGAAAATTCACCCCTCCACTTT.

The chain's CDR3 is CASSGQGNTGELFF. CDR3 in DNA: TGTGCCAGCTCCGGACAGGGAAACACCGGGGAGCTGTTTTTT. The chain couples TRBV18 to TRBJ2-2, with TRBD1 matching over 8 bases. Trimming took 6 bases from V and 2 from J; bases not matched to a gene: 2. Germline CDR1 reads KGHSH; CDR2 reads LQKENI. This CDR3 is 14 amino acids long. Using reference TRBV18 and TRBJ2-2 for the parts outside the CDR3, the full variable domain is NAGVMQNPRHLVRRRGQEARLRCSPMKGHSHVYWYRQLPEEGLKFMVYLQKENIIDESGMPKERFSAEFPKEGPSILRIQQVVRGDSAAYFCASSGQGNTGELFFGEGSRLTVL.

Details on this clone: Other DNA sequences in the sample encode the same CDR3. CDR3 in DNA: TGTGCCAGCAGTTTAAGGGAGAACACTGAAGCTTTCTTT. Protein sequence: CASSLRENTEAFF. The chain combines TRBV28 with TRBJ1-1; D unresolved. Germline CDR1 is MDHEN and CDR2 is SYDVKM. V was trimmed by 2 bases and J by 1 base, leaving 5 bases between them. This CDR3 comprises 13 residues.

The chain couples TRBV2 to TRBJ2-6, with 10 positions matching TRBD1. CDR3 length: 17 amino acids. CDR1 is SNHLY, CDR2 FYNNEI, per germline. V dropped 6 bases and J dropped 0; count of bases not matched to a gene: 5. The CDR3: CASRPGQGSSGANVLTF. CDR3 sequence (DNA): TGTGCCAGCAGGCCGGGACAGGGGTCCTCTGGGGCCAACGTCCTGACTTTC. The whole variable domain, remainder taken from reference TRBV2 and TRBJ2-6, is EPEVTQTPSHQVTQMGQEVILRCVPISNHLYFYWYRQILGQKVEFLVSFYNNEISEKSEIFDDQFSVERPDGSNFTLKIRSTKLEDSAMYFCASRPGQGSSGANVLTFGAGSRLTVL.